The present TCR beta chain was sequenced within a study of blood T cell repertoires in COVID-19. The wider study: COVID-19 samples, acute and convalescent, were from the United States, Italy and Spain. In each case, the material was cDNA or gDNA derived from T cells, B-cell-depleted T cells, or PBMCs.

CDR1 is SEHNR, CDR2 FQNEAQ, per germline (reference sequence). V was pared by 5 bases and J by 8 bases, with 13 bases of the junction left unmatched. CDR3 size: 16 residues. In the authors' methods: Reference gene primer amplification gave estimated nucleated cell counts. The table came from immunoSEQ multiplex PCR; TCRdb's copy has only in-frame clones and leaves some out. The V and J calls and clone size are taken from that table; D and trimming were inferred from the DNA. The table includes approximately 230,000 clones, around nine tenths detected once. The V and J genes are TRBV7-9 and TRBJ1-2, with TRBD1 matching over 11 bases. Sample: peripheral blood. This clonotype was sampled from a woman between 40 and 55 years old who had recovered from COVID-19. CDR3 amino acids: CASSPRTDRGLGGYTF. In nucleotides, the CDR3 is TGTGCCAGCAGCCCCCGAACGGACAGGGGGCTAGGGGGCTACACCTTC. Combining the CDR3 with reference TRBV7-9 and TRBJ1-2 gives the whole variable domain DTGVSQNPRHKITKRGQNVTFRCDPISEHNRLYWYRQTLGQGPEFLTYFQNEAQLEKSRLLSDRFSAERPKGSFSTLEIQRTEQGDSAMYLCASSPRTDRGLGGYTFGSGTRLTVV.